This is a list of T cell receptor beta chains from one sample in a study of molecular identifiers for immune sequencing clone quantification. Each CDR3 protein is one row after TCRdb ran MiXCR on the PCR reads. The sample has about 510,000 distinct CDR3 sequences, around 23% seen once; the top ten hold roughly 0.79%. Material for sequencing was naive CD8+ T cells from blood, with Jurkat cell RNA spiked in. The source is a human donor in good health. Some libraries in this study had Jurkat cell RNA spiked in. Both conserved end residues are part of each CDR3. D genes are given only for firm matches. Only part of the rows carry a size: once, few, many, or a class if the clone is expanded.

>TRBV12-3/TRBV12-4|-|many|TRBJ2-7
TGTGCCAGCCCGGGGACCTCCCACGAGCAGTACTTC
CASPGTSHEQYF
>TRBV2|TRBD2|-|TRBJ2-3
TGTACCATCCTGCAGGCTAGCGGGACCCCAGAGGCTAGCACAGATACGCAGTATTTT
CTILQASGTPEASTDTQYF
>TRBV19|-|few|TRBJ2-2
TGTGCCAGTAGTAACCGACAGTTTTTTACCGGGGAGCTGTTTTTT
CASSNRQFFTGELFF
>TRBV12-3/TRBV12-4|TRBD1|many|TRBJ2-5
TGTGCCAGCAGTTTATGGGGGACAGGCCAAGAGACCCAGTACTTC
CASSLWGTGQETQYF
>TRBV12-3/TRBV12-4|-|few|TRBJ1-2
TGTGCCAGCAGTTTGTCCTTGGGGCAAGCTAACTATGGCTACACCTTC
CASSLSLGQANYGYTF
>TRBV30|-|-|TRBJ2-7
TGTGCCTGGAGTGTTTCGACGGGGAGCTCCTACGAGCAGTACTTC
CAWSVSTGSSYEQYF
>TRBV19|-|-|TRBJ1-3
TGTGCCAGTAGTATTTGGGACGGCCACTCTGGAAACACCATATATTTT
CASSIWDGHSGNTIYF
>TRBV12-3/TRBV12-4|-|-|TRBJ1-2
TGTGCCAGCAGTTTAGGGCAGCCTAACTATGGCTACACCTTC
CASSLGQPNYGYTF
>TRBV30|-|-|TRBJ1-2
TGTGCCTGGAGTGTAGTAGGGTTCGACTATGGCTACACCTTC
CAWSVVGFDYGYTF
>TRBV28|-|many|TRBJ2-5
TGTGCCAGCAGATCGAGCCCCTACGAGACCCAGTACTTC
CASRSSPYETQYF
>TRBV5-1|-|few|TRBJ1-4
TGCGCCAGCAGCTTGGACGGACTTGCAACTAATGAAAAACTGTTTTTT
CASSLDGLATNEKLFF
>TRBV12-3/TRBV12-4|TRBD1|-|TRBJ1-1
TGTGCCAGCAGTTTTGCCCGGGACAGGGGAAACACTGAAGCTTTCTTT
CASSFARDRGNTEAFF
>TRBV5-5|-|few|TRBJ1-1
TGTGCCAGCAGCCCAATCGGGACATTAAACACTGAAGCTTTCTTT
CASSPIGTLNTEAFF
>TRBV7-6|-|few|TRBJ1-1
TGTGCCAGCAGCCCAAACACAGATTTGGGACCTGAAGCTTTCTTT
CASSPNTDLGPEAFF
>TRBV28|TRBD1|many|TRBJ1-5
TGTGCCAGCAGTTACAGGGGGGACAATCAGCCCCAGCATTTT
CASSYRGDNQPQHF
>TRBV19|-|many|TRBJ2-3
TGTGCCAGTAGTATCTCAGGGGACAGCACAGATACGCAGTATTTT
CASSISGDSTDTQYF
>TRBV28|TRBD1|many|TRBJ1-5
TGTGCCAGCACCCCGATGGCAGGGGGTGCATATAGCAATCAGCCCCAGCATTTT
CASTPMAGGAYSNQPQHF
>TRBV4-3|-|many|TRBJ1-5
TGCGCCAGCAGCCAAGATATAAGCAGGGGTCAGCCCCAGCATTTT
CASSQDISRGQPQHF
>TRBV3-1|-|few|TRBJ2-7
TGTGCCAGCAGCCAAAGGTCTTACGGTTCCCCCTACGAGCAGTACTTC
CASSQRSYGSPYEQYF
>TRBV7-9|-|few|TRBJ1-2
TGTGCCAGCAGCTTAGGGGCTCCCTATGAGGATGGCTACACCTTC
CASSLGAPYEDGYTF
>TRBV27|TRBD1|-|TRBJ1-2
TGTGCCAGCAGTACAACAGGGGGTTACTACGGCTACACCTTC
CASSTTGGYYGYTF
>TRBV20-1|-|few|TRBJ2-2
TGCAGTGCTATGGGCAGAGACACCGGGGAGCTGTTTTTT
CSAMGRDTGELFF
>TRBV7-2|-|many|TRBJ2-5
TGTGCCAGCAGCTTTTCCAGATCAGGGACCGAGACCCAGTACTTC
CASSFSRSGTETQYF
>TRBV24-1|TRBD2|many|TRBJ2-1
TGTGCCACCTCTAGCGGGAGGTACGATGAGCAGTTCTTC
CATSSGRYDEQFF
>TRBV19|TRBD2|few|TRBJ2-1
TGTGCCAGTACCATCACTAGCGGGAGGGGTAATGAGCAGTTCTTC
CASTITSGRGNEQFF
>TRBV5-3|-|-|TRBJ1-2
TGTGCCAGCAGTTGGGATAGAGCTAACAATGGCTACACCTTC
CASSWDRANNGYTF
>TRBV6-6|-|many|TRBJ1-1
TGTGCCAGCAGTTACTTGGGGAGCACTGAAGCTTTCTTT
CASSYLGSTEAFF
>TRBV10-1|TRBD1|few|TRBJ2-7
TGCGCCAGCAGTCTCGGGACAGGGCAAGAGCAGTACTTC
CASSLGTGQEQYF
>TRBV19|-|few|TRBJ2-7
TGTGCCAGTAGTATGGGCGGAAACTCCTACGAGCAGTACTTC
CASSMGGNSYEQYF
>TRBV7-9|TRBD1|many|TRBJ1-5
TGTGCCAGCAGTTTAGCCGGACAGGGGCCCCATCAGCCCCAGCATTTT
CASSLAGQGPHQPQHF
>TRBV29-1|TRBD2|few|TRBJ2-5
TGCAGCGTTGTACCGGGAGGGGAGTCCCAGTACTTC
CSVVPGGESQYF
>TRBV15|TRBD1|many|TRBJ2-5
TGTGCCACCAGCAGAGATCTGGACAGGGATGAGACCCAGTACTTC
CATSRDLDRDETQYF
>TRBV27|TRBD1|-|TRBJ1-6
TGTGCCAGCAGTTCCCAGGGGGCGCAAGGAAATTCACCCCTCCACTTT
CASSSQGAQGNSPLHF
>TRBV6-4|-|-|TRBJ2-1
TGTGCCAGCAGTGACCGCCCTTCGGCTTACTCCTACAATGAGCAGTTCTTC
CASSDRPSAYSYNEQFF
>TRBV24-1|TRBD2|many|TRBJ2-1
TGTGCCACCAGGACTAGCGCGAGCTCCTACAATGAGCAGTTCTTC
CATRTSASSYNEQFF
>TRBV5-1|TRBD1|many|TRBJ2-7
TGCGCCAGCAGCTTGGGGCAGGGGGTACCCGACGAGCAGTACTTC
CASSLGQGVPDEQYF
>TRBV2|-|many|TRBJ2-2
TGTGCCAGCCTTACGAACACCGGGGAGCTGTTTTTT
CASLTNTGELFF